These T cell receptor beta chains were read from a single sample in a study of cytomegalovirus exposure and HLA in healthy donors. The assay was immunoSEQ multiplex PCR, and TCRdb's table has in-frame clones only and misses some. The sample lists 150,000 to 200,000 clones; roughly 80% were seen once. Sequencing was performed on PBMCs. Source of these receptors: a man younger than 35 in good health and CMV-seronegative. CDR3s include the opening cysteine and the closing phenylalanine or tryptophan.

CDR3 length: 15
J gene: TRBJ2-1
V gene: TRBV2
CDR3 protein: CASSRGAAANNEQFF

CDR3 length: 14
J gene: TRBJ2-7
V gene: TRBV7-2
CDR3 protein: CASSPDRDSDEQYF

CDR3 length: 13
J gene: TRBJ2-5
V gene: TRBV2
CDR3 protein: CASRAAGRETQYF

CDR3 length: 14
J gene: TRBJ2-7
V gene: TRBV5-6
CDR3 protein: CASSGDRGQYEQYF

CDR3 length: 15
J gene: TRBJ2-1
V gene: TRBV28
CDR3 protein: CASSPLDSSYNEQFF

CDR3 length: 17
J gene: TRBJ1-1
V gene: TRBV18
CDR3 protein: CASSPSLKGLRGTEAFF

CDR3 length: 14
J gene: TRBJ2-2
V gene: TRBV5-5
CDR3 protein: CASSPGSPPGELFF

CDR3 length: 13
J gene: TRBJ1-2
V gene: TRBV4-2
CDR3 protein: CASSRDSNYGYTF

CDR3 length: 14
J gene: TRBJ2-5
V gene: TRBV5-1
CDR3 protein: CASSLAGGQETQYF

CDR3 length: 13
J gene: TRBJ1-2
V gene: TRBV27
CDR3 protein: CASSLGQGLGYTF

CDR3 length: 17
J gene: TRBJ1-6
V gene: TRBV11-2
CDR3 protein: CASSLAAGSSYNSPLHF

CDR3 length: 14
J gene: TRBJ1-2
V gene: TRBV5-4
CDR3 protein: CASSLTGGNYGYTF

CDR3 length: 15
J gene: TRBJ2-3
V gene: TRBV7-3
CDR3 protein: CASSLTGKRTVTQYF

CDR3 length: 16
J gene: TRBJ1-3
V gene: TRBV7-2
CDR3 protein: CASSLRGITPGNTIYF

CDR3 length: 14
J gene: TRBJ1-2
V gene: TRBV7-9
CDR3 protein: CASSLAGGPRSYTF

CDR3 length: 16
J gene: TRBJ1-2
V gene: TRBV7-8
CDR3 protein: CASSLDPTGGKQGYTF

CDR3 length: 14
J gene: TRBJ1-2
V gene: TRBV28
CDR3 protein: CASSSLALLYGYTF

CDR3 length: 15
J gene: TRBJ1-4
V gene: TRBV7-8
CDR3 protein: CASSNSRGKGEKLFF

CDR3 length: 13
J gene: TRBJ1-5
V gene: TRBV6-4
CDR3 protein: CASSVGANQPQHF

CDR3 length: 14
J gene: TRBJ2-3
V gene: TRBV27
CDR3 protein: CASSFTGLTDTQYF

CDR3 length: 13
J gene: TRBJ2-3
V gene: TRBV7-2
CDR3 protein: CASSFVGTDTQYF

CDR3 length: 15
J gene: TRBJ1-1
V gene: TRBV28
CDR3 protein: CASSLFGGRKSEAFF

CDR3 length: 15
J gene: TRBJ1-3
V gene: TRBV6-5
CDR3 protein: CASSLGRRSGDTIYF

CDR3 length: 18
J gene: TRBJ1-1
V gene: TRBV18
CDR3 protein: CASSLGTGYHFMNTEAFF

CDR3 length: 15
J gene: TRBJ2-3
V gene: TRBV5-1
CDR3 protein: CASSSRDREGDTQYF

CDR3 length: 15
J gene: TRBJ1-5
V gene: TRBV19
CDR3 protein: CASTPEGRVNQPQHF

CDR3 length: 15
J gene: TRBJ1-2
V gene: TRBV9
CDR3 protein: CASSPTDFSNYGYTF

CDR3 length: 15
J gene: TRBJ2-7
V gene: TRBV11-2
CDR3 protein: CASSLEDGSSYEQYF

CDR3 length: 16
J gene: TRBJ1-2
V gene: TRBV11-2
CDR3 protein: CASSIWTGPTNYGYTF

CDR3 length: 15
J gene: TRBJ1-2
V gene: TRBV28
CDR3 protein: CASSSGSQDSYGYTF

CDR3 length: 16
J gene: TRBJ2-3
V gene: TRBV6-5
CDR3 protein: CASSYRGQGTTDTQYF

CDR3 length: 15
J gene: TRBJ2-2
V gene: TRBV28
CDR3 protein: CASRTRQGWAGELFF

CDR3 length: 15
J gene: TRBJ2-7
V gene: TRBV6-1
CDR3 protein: CASSERATGEDEQYF

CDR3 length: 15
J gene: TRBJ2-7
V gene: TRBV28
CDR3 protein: CASSLVAGGAYEQYF

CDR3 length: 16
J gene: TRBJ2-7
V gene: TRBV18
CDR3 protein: CASSPAVAGYVGEQYF

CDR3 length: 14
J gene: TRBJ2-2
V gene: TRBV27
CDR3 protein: CASSLRGNTGELFF

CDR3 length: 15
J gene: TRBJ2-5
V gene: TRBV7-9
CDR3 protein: CASTLGDRYQETQYF

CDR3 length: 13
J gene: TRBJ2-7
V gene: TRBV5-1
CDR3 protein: CASSLRAGDEQYF

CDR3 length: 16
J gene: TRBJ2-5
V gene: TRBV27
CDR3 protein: CASRGILAGELETQYF

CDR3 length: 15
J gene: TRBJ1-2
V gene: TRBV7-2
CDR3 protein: CASSLSQGQGFGYTF

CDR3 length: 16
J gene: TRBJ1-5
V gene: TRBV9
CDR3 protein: CASSRGGQSGNQPQHF

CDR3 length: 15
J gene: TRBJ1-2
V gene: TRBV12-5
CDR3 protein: CASGLSLTGYYGYTF

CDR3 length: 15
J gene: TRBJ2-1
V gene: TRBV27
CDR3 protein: CASSSELSSYNEQFF

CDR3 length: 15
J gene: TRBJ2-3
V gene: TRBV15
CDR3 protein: CATSRGQARTDTQYF

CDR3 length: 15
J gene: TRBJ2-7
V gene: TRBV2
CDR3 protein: CASSERGTANYEQYF

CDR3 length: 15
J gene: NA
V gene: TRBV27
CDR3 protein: CASSPSRDRGHEQYF

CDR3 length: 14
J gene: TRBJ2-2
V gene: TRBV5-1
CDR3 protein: CASIPAGNTGELFF

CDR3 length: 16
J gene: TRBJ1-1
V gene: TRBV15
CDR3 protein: CATSRDTGRVRTEAFF

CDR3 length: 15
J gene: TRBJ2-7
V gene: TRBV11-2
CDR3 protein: CASRPLRGQGNEQYF

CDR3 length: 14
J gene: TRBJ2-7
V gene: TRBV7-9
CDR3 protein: CASSLGGQSYEQYF

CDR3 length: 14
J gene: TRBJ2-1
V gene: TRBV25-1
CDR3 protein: CASLAREEYNEQFF

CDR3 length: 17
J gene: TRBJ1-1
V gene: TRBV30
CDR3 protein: CAWSGRDRGFRDTEAFF

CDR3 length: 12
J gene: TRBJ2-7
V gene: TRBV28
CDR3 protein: CASSLLVYEQYF

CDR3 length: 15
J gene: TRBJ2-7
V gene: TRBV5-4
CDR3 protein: CASSATSGGFYEQYF